Listed below are T cell receptor beta chains from one sample, sequenced in a study of T-cell memory formation after mild COVID-19. TCRdb passed the 5' RACE reads through MiXCR, listing each CDR3 protein once. Of about 340,000 distinct CDR3 sequences detected, about 15% appear once; the ten largest clones hold 20% to 25%. Sequenced: PBMCs or a T cell subset sorted from them (not recorded which). These receptors came from a man between 18 and 35 years old who had mild COVID-19 (a few samples of this study predate the infection). Cell type and time point are not known. Each CDR3 is given with its conserved first and last residue. A D gene is named only where the DNA matches it firmly. Expanded clones get a size class; other rows say once, few or many, or leave the size out.

>TRBJ2-3|TRBV2|few|NA
TGTGCCAGCCAGACCGGGCTTCGGGGAACAGATACGCAGTATTTT
CASQTGLRGTDTQYF
>TRBJ2-7|TRBV25-1|many|NA
TGTGCCAGCAGACAGGGCCACGAGCAGTACTTC
CASRQGHEQYF
>TRBJ2-1|TRBV7-2|many|TRBD2
TGTGCCAGCAGCTTAGCCGGGACTAGCGTCGCAGGGCGGCAGTTCTTC
CASSLAGTSVAGRQFF
>TRBJ2-1|TRBV5-1|NA|NA
TGCGCCAGCAGCTTGCGTCCCAACTCCTACAATGAGCAGTTCTTC
CASSLRPNSYNEQFF
>TRBJ2-2|TRBV9|NA|NA
TGTGCCAGCAGCCCTAGTTGGGGGACCGGGGAGCTGTTTTTT
CASSPSWGTGELFF
>TRBJ1-1|TRBV6-1|NA|TRBD1
TGTGCCAGCAGTTCCGAGGGGACAGGGTTAGGGTCAGCTTTCTTT
CASSSEGTGLGSAFF
>TRBJ1-1|TRBV20-1|NA|TRBD1
TGCAGTCCAGACAGGGGGCCCACTGAAGCTTTCTTT
CSPDRGPTEAFF
>TRBJ2-7|TRBV15|NA|TRBD1
TGTGCCACCAGCAGAGATAAGGGGACAGGACCCCCATATCGGGAGCAGTACTTC
CATSRDKGTGPPYREQYF
>TRBJ2-1|TRBV5-1|NA|NA
TGCGCCAGCAGCCCAACCCCCGGGACCATCTCCTACAATGAGCAGTTCTTC
CASSPTPGTISYNEQFF
>TRBJ1-4|TRBV4-3|NA|NA
TGCGCCAGCAGCCACCAACCCCTGTGGGGCGCAACTAATGAAAAACTGTTTTTT
CASSHQPLWGATNEKLFF
>TRBJ1-4|TRBV12-3/TRBV12-4|NA|NA
TGTGCCAGCAGAAGGACAGAGAATGAAAAACTGTTTTTT
CASRRTENEKLFF
>TRBJ1-5|TRBV6-6|NA|TRBD1
TGTGCCAGCAGTTACTCATTGACAGGGTATGGTCAGCCCCAGCATTTT
CASSYSLTGYGQPQHF
>TRBJ1-2|TRBV5-1|NA|NA
TGCGCCAGCAGCTTGGTTACAGGCAGGGGCTATGGCTACACCTTC
CASSLVTGRGYGYTF
>TRBJ2-3|TRBV7-2|NA|NA
TGTGCCAGCAGCTTCCAGGGGGGGAGCGGGACCAGCACAGATACGCAGTATTTT
CASSFQGGSGTSTDTQYF
>TRBJ2-3|TRBV1|NA|NA
TGCACCAGCAGCCTCGGGATTCGGACTAGCGGGGACAGCACAGATACGCAGTATTTT
CTSSLGIRTSGDSTDTQYF
>TRBJ1-5|TRBV5-1|many|TRBD1
TGCGCCAGCAGCTCCGGGACAGCCTTCGGGCCCCAGCATTTT
CASSSGTAFGPQHF
>TRBJ2-2|TRBV7-9|NA|NA
TGTGCCAGCAGTCTTGGTGGCCCGCTTCGGGGGAATGGCGGGGAGCTGTTTTTT
CASSLGGPLRGNGGELFF
>TRBJ2-7|TRBV7-9|NA|NA
TGTGCCAGCAGCCCGTCTTGGGTTGTCTACGAGCAGTACTTC
CASSPSWVVYEQYF
>TRBJ2-3|TRBV20-1|few|TRBD2
TGCAGTGCTATGGGGATAGCGGGGGGCCGCACAGATACGCAGTATTTT
CSAMGIAGGRTDTQYF
>TRBJ2-5|TRBV6-6|NA|TRBD2
TGTGCCAGCAGGGGTGCGGGGGGGCTCGAGACCCAGTACTTC
CASRGAGGLETQYF
>TRBJ2-3|TRBV6-5|few|NA
TGTGCCAGCAGTCGGGACTTCAGGGATACGCAGTATTTT
CASSRDFRDTQYF
>TRBJ1-5|TRBV20-1|many|TRBD1
TGCAGTGCTCCTAGAAACACAGGGGGCTTCGCTCAGCCCCAGCATTTT
CSAPRNTGGFAQPQHF
>TRBJ2-3|TRBV25-1|few|NA
TGTGCCAGCAGTGACGAGCGCGGTACTAGCACAGATACGCAGTATTTT
CASSDERGTSTDTQYF
>TRBJ1-1|TRBV10-3|few|NA
TGTGCCATCACCCCCAGTATGGGGACTGAAGCTTTCTTT
CAITPSMGTEAFF
>TRBJ2-1|TRBV4-1|NA|TRBD2
TGCGCCAGCAGCCAAGAGAAACGGACTAGAGTCACCAATGAGCAGTTCTTC
CASSQEKRTRVTNEQFF
>TRBJ1-5|TRBV3-1|many|NA
TGTGCCAGCAGCCAGGACGGTTGGGGCCAGCCCCAGCATTTT
CASSQDGWGQPQHF
>TRBJ2-3|TRBV20-1|few|TRBD2
TGCAGTGCTAGAGGGGACAGCGGGGGGGCCGATACGCAGTATTTT
CSARGDSGGADTQYF
>TRBJ2-2|TRBV7-9|few|NA
TGTGCCAGCAGAAAACTCGGACGGTCCACCGGGGAGCTGTTTTTT
CASRKLGRSTGELFF
>TRBJ2-1|TRBV5-1|NA|NA
TGCGCCAGCAGCTTGATGGGACCCCTCAATGAGCAGTTCTTC
CASSLMGPLNEQFF
>TRBJ2-2|TRBV12-3/TRBV12-4|many|NA
TGTGCCAGCTGGAGGGGGAACACCGGGGAGCTGTTTTTT
CASWRGNTGELFF
>TRBJ1-1|TRBV7-8|NA|NA
TGTGCCAGCAGCGCCGCCGGGGGATCGACTGAAGCTTTCTTT
CASSAAGGSTEAFF
>TRBJ2-3|TRBV24-1|NA|NA
TGTGCCACCAGCCCTGGACGGATTTTCACAGATACGCAGTATTTT
CATSPGRIFTDTQYF
>TRBJ2-1|TRBV6-6|NA|NA
TGTGCCAGCACCGAGGGTGGGGGGGCAAGGTTCTTC
CASTEGGGARFF
>TRBJ1-3|TRBV6-6|NA|NA
TGTGCCAGCAGTTACCCCCCCTCGGCTTACTCTGGAAACACCATATATTTT
CASSYPPSAYSGNTIYF
>TRBJ1-5|TRBV6-1|NA|NA
TGTGCCAGCAGTGAAGCTCCCGGAGGCCGGCGTGGTCAGCCCCAGCATTTT
CASSEAPGGRRGQPQHF
>TRBJ2-7|TRBV7-6|many|NA
TGTGCCAGCAGCTTAGCACCGGGGTACGAGCAGTACTTC
CASSLAPGYEQYF
>TRBJ2-7|TRBV6-2/TRBV6-3|NA|NA
TGTGCCAGCAGGTCAGATCCCGGGACAAGGACCTACGAGCAGTACTTC
CASRSDPGTRTYEQYF
>TRBJ2-5|TRBV13|NA|TRBD1
TGTGCCAGCAGCTCCGACAGGGGGAGTGGTGAGACCCAGTACTTC
CASSSDRGSGETQYF
>TRBJ2-3|TRBV19|NA|TRBD2
TGTGCCAGCTCCGGGACTAGTAGCAATACGCAGTATTTT
CASSGTSSNTQYF
>TRBJ2-1|TRBV12-3/TRBV12-4|NA|NA
TGTGCCAGCAGTTTCGGCGAGTACAATGAGCAGTTCTTC
CASSFGEYNEQFF
>TRBJ2-3|TRBV11-2|NA|TRBD1
TGTGCCAGCGGTGGACAGGGCGTAGGTGATACGCAGTATTTT
CASGGQGVGDTQYF
>TRBJ2-1|TRBV7-8|NA|TRBD2
TGTGCCAGCAGCCTAGCGGGGGGCTTCTATGAGCAGTTCTTC
CASSLAGGFYEQFF
>TRBJ2-1|TRBV20-1|few|TRBD1
TGCAGTGCTGCCGGGACAGGGGGTTACAATGAGCAGTTCTTC
CSAAGTGGYNEQFF
>TRBJ1-1|TRBV4-3|many|TRBD1
TGCGCCAGCAGCCAACAGGGGGGGGACACTGAAGCTTTCTTT
CASSQQGGDTEAFF
>TRBJ2-7|TRBV10-3|NA|TRBD1
TGTGCCATCAGTGAGGGGACAGGGAGTTTCGACGAGCAGTACTTC
CAISEGTGSFDEQYF
>TRBJ2-5|TRBV4-2|NA|TRBD2
TGTGCCAGCAGCCAAGCCCGGGAGGGGACCCAGTACTTC
CASSQAREGTQYF
>TRBJ1-5|TRBV7-2|NA|NA
TGTGCCAGCAGCTCACGACAGAGCAATCAGCCCCAGCATTTT
CASSSRQSNQPQHF
>TRBJ2-3|TRBV9|NA|TRBD2
TGTGCCAGCAGCGTAGTAGCGGGGTTCGCAGATACGCAGTATTTT
CASSVVAGFADTQYF
>TRBJ1-1|TRBV29-1|few|NA
TGCAGCGTTGAAAGAGCCTGGGTAGCTTTCTTT
CSVERAWVAFF
>TRBJ2-3|TRBV28|NA|TRBD1
TGTGCCAGCAGTTTATGGAGCAGGGGGACGCAGTATTTT
CASSLWSRGTQYF
>TRBJ1-3|TRBV4-1|NA|NA
TGCGCCAGCAGCCAGAGACCCGGATTCGGAAACACCATATATTTT
CASSQRPGFGNTIYF
>TRBJ1-1|TRBV4-3|many|NA
TGCGCCAGCAGCCAAGAGGGATTGGTCAACACTGAAGCTTTCTTT
CASSQEGLVNTEAFF
>TRBJ2-1|TRBV6-2/TRBV6-3|few|TRBD1
TGTGCCAGCACCCCAGGGGGCGCCGCCTACAATGAGCAGTTCTTC
CASTPGGAAYNEQFF
>TRBJ2-7|TRBV7-2|many|NA
TGTGCCAGCAGCCCTGCCAGGGCCCCCTACGAGCAGTACTTC
CASSPARAPYEQYF
>TRBJ1-2|TRBV10-3|few|TRBD1
TGTGCCATCAGTGAGTCACAGGGGATCGATAACTATGGCTACACCTTC
CAISESQGIDNYGYTF